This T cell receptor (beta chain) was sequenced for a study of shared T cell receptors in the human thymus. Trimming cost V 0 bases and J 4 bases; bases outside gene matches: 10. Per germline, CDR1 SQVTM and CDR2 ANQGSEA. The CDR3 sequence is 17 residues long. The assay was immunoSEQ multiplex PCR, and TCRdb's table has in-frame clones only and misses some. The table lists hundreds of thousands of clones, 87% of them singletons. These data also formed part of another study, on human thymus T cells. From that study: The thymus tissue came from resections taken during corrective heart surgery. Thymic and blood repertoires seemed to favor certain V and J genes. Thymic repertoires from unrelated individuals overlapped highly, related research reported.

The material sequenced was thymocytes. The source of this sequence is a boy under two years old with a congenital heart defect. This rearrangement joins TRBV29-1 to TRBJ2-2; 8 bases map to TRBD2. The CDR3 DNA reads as TGCAGCGTTGAAGAGAATACAGCGGGGGCCAGCACCGGGGAGCTGTTTTTT. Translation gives CSVEENTAGASTGELFF.